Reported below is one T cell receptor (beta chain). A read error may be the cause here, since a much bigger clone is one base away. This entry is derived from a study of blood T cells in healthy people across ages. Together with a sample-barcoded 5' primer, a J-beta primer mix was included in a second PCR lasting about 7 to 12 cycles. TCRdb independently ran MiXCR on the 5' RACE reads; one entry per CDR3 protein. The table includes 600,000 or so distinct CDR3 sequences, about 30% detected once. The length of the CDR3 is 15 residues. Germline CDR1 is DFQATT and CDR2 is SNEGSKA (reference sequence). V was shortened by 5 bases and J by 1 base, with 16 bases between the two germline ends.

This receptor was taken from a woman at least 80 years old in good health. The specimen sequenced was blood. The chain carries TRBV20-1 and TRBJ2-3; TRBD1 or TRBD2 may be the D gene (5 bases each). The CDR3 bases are TGCAGTGCTGGTAGACTATCGGGACGCACAGATACGCAGTATTTT. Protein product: CSAGRLSGRTDTQYF.